The 16 T cell receptor beta chains below come from one sample, sequenced in a study of blood T cell repertoires in COVID-19. The data were produced by immunoSEQ multiplex PCR, yet TCRdb's version contains in-frame clones alone and is incomplete. This sample has roughly 200,000 clones, with just under 90% found just once. Sequenced input: peripheral blood. These receptors originate from a man aged 55 to 70 who had recovered from COVID-19.

The rearrangement uses TRBV2 and TRBJ2-7; 9 bases map to TRBD1. J was trimmed by 4 bases and V by 7 bases; bases with no gene match: 8. This CDR3 spans 14 amino acids. Germline V gene data show CDR1 as SNHLY and CDR2 as FYNNEI. The CDR3 protein is CASTTGTGSYEQYF. The CDR3 bases are TGTGCCAGCACTACCGGGACAGGGTCATACGAGCAGTACTTC.

This chain connects TRBV9 to TRBJ2-1, with D possibly matching TRBD1 (6 bases). The V end lost 7 bases, the J end lost 0 bases, and 11 bases lay between the germline ends. The germline V gene has CDR1 SGDLS and CDR2 YYNGEE. The CDR3 consists of 14 residues. CDR3 in DNA: TGTGCCAGCGGACTGACAGGCTCCTACAATGAGCAGTTCTTC. Translation: CASGLTGSYNEQFF.

This rearrangement joins TRBV27 to TRBJ2-6; maybe TRBD2 (5 bases). V lost 2 bases to trimming and J lost 0 bases, with 8 bases between them. Germline CDR1 and CDR2: MNHEY and SMNVEV (reference sequence). This CDR3 comprises 16 residues. CDR3: CASSLGGLSGANVLTF. The CDR3 nucleotides are TGTGCCAGCAGTTTAGGAGGCCTCTCTGGGGCCAACGTCCTGACTTTC.

V is TRBV6-1 and J is TRBJ2-7, with 12 bases identical to TRBD1. Unmatched junction bases numbered 3, after V lost 3 bases and J lost 3 bases. The CDR3 covers 15 residues. In germline, CDR1 is MNHNS, CDR2 SASEGT. The CDR3 reads CASSEGQGADYEQYF. CDR3 nucleotides: TGTGCCAGCAGTGAGGGACAGGGGGCGGACTACGAGCAGTACTTC.

The rearrangement links TRBV5-1 to TRBJ2-1; 9 bases are a match to TRBD1. The CDR3 consists of 16 residues. The V gene end was trimmed by 5 bases and the J gene end by 6 bases; junction bases not matched to a gene: 12. The germline V gene has CDR1 SGHRS and CDR2 YFSETQ. The CDR3 DNA reads TGCGCCAGCAGGGAGGGGACAGGGATCCTCGGCAATGAGCAGTTCTTC. Its translation: CASREGTGILGNEQFF. Together with reference TRBV5-1 and TRBJ2-1, the CDR3 gives the full variable domain: KAGVTQTPRYLIKTRGQQVTLSCSPISGHRSVSWYQQTPGQGLQFLFEYFSETQRNKGNFPGRFSGRQFSNSRSEMNVSTLELGDSALYLCASREGTGILGNEQFFGPGTRLTVL.

The chain combines TRBV30 with TRBJ1-2, with 8 bases aligning to TRBD1. The CDR3 length is 17 residues. Trimming removed 2 bases from V and 5 bases from J; junction bases left unmatched: 16. CDR1 and CDR2 (germline): GTSNPN, SVGIG (reference sequence). The CDR3 loop is CAWSSTQTGALLYGYTF. The CDR3 region has the DNA TGTGCCTGGAGTTCCACCCAGACAGGGGCCCTACTGTATGGCTACACCTTC.

The genes are TRBV4-3 and TRBJ1-5, with TRBD1 as a possible D gene (6 bases). CDR3 length equals 15 residues. Germline-derived CDR1 and CDR2 are LGHNA and YSLEER. Trimming cost V 4 bases and J 4 bases, with 14 bases left between them. CDR3 loop: CASSPDSRNNQPQHF. The CDR3 DNA reads TGCGCCAGCAGCCCGGACAGCCGCAATAATCAGCCCCAGCATTTT.

This clone has a single count. V and J are TRBV25-1 and TRBJ2-7; 7 nucleotides match TRBD2. V was pared by 1 base and J by 7 bases, with 7 bases of the junction left unmatched. This CDR3 has 14 residues. Germline loops: CDR1 MGHDK, CDR2 SYGVNS. The CDR3 DNA reads TGTGCCAGCAGTGAATGGGGGAGGGTGGAAGAGCAGTACTTC. Translating it yields CASSEWGRVEEQYF.

This clone was counted between two and nine times. V usage is TRBV6-1 and J usage is TRBJ2-7, with TRBD1 matching over 8 bases. Germline lookup yields CDR1 MNHNS and CDR2 SASEGT. V gave up 2 bases and J gave up 4 bases; unmatched junction bases: 7. CDR3 length: 15 residues. The CDR3 sequence: CASSESRGPPYEQYF. The CDR3 DNA follows: TGTGCCAGCAGTGAAAGCAGGGGGCCTCCTTACGAGCAGTACTTC.

This rearrangement joins TRBV23-1 to TRBJ1-2; the D is unclear. TRBV23-1 is identified as an open reading frame with a role that is uncertain. This CDR3 region has 11 residues. Trimming took off 11 bases at V and 7 bases at J, with 14 bases between the two ends. The CDR3 DNA reads as TGCGCCCGAGGGCCGCTTTGTGGCTACACCTTC. Its protein product is CARGPLCGYTF.

V and J are TRBV7-2 and TRBJ2-1; D is ambiguous. Trimming stripped 6 bases from V and 3 bases from J, with 9 bases between. Per the germline V gene, CDR1 is SGHTA and CDR2 is FQGNSA. The CDR3 has 13 residues. The CDR3 loop is CASSLTVYNEQFF. The CDR3 DNA reads TGTGCCAGCAGTTTAACAGTCTACAATGAGCAGTTCTTC.

J is TRBJ1-1 and V is TRBV3-1 (or the pseudogene TRBV3-2); D might be TRBD1 (5 bases). The CDR3 has 15 amino acids. The V and J ends lost 0 bases and 3 bases respectively, with 11 bases between them. The V gene's germline CDR1 is LGHDT and CDR2 YNNKEL (reference sequence). For the CDR3, the DNA is TGTGCCAGCAGCCAAGATAACAGGCTCTACACTGAAGCTTTCTTT. Translating it yields CASSQDNRLYTEAFF.

The V and J genes are TRBV6-5 and TRBJ2-1; a weak D match, TRBD2 (5 bases). Trimming took 11 bases from V and 7 from J, leaving 24 bases between them. The CDR3 has 15 amino acids. The germline V gene has CDR1 MNHEY and CDR2 SVGAGI. The CDR3 protein is CASKLVGLKENEQFF. CDR3 DNA sequence: TGTGCCTCAAAGTTGGTCGGACTGAAAGAAAATGAGCAGTTCTTC.

The chain has TRBV7-3 and TRBJ2-3; TRBD2 agrees at 7 bases. V dropped 5 bases and J dropped 6; count of bases not matched to a gene: 5. This CDR3 is 13 amino acids long. Per the germline V gene, CDR1 is SGHTA and CDR2 is FQGTGA. This CDR3 reads CASSGGTTDTQYF. CDR3 bases: TGTGCCAGCAGCGGGGGGACTACCGATACGCAGTATTTT.

This chain joins TRBV7-3 and TRBJ2-3, with D perhaps matching TRBD2 (6 bases). The CDR3 sequence is 15 residues long. Germline V gene lookup returns CDR1 SGHTA and CDR2 FQGTGA. Trimming stripped 6 bases from V and 4 bases from J, with 17 bases between. CDR3 sequence reads: CASSPRGGASDTQYF. DNA of the CDR3: TGTGCCAGCAGTCCTCGGGGCGGGGCCTCAGATACGCAGTATTTT. Supplemented by reference TRBV7-3 and TRBJ2-3, the full variable domain reads GAGVSQTPSNKVTEKGKYVELRCDPISGHTALYWYRQSLGQGPEFLIYFQGTGAADDSGLPNDRFFAVRPEGSVSTLKIQRTERGDSAVYLCASSPRGGASDTQYFGPGTRLTVL.

The chain is built from TRBV10-3 and TRBJ1-1; 7 bases agree with TRBD1. The ends lost 5 bases at V and 2 bases at J; junction bases unmatched: 8. Per germline, CDR1 ENHRY and CDR2 SYGVKD. The CDR3 sequence is 15 residues long. The CDR3 DNA sequence: TGTGCCATCAGTAAGGGACAGCCTCTTAACACTGAAGCTTTCTTT. Translation: CAISKGQPLNTEAFF.